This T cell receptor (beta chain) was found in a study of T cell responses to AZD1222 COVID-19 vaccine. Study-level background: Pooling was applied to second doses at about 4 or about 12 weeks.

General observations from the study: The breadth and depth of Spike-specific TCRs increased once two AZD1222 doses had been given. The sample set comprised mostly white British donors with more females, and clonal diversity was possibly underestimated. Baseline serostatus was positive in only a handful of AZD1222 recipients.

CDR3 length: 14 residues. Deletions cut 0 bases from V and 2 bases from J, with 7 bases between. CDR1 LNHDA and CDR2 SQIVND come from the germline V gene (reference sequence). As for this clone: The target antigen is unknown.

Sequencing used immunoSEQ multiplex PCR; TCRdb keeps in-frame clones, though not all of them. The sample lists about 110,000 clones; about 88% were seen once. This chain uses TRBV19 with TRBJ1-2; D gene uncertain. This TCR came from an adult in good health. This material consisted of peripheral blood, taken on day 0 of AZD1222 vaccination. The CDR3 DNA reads TGTGCCAGTAGTATAGACAGAGCGAACTATGGCTACACCTTC. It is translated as CASSIDRANYGYTF.